This TCR beta chain was sequenced during a study of identical twins' blood T cells. Each TCR cDNA library carried sample-specific barcodes on both ends. TCRdb processed the 5' RACE reads anew with MiXCR; each CDR3 protein has one entry. The sample has roughly 340,000 distinct CDR3 sequences, approximately 30% seen once. The table lists this clonotype with a few counts. This CDR3 contains 14 residues. Germline values: CDR1 MNHNY, CDR2 SVGAGI (reference sequence). Trimming left V 7 bases short and J 0 bases short, with 11 bases between. The sample consisted of PBMCs. V is TRBV6-6 and J is TRBJ2-3, with D possibly being TRBD1 or TRBD2 (5 bases each). This sequence was found in a woman aged 18 to 50 in good health. CDR3 sequence reads: CASKYGASTDTQYF. In DNA, the CDR3 is TGTGCCAGCAAATACGGGGCTAGCACAGATACGCAGTATTTT.